The rows below give T cell receptor beta chains drawn from one sample of a study of vaccination effects on CD4 cells after COVID-19. The data were produced by immunoSEQ multiplex PCR, yet TCRdb's version contains in-frame clones alone and is incomplete. The table has more than 12,000 clones, about 72% seen once. No cognate antigen is known for these TCRs. The sequencing used CD4+ T cells from PBMCs cultured with SARS-CoV-2 spike peptides, collected after COVID-19 vaccination. These receptors were collected from a human donor who received a COVID-19 vaccine. The CDR3 runs from the conserved cysteine through the conserved F or W. The D gene is left open where the match is weak. Some rows mark clone size as missing; the rest say once, few, many or name a class of expanded clone.

D gene,clone size,CDR3 length,J gene,V gene,CDR3 DNA,CDR3 protein
NA,medium-sized,13,TRBJ1-2,TRBV14,TGTGCCAGCAGCCAAGGCAGGGGCAATGGCTACACCTTC,CASSQGRGNGYTF
NA,NA,15,TRBJ2-7,TRBV5-1,TGCGCCAGCAGCTTGGACGGGGGAAGGTCCTACGAGCAGTACTTC,CASSLDGGRSYEQYF
NA,few,13,TRBJ2-1,TRBV2,TGTGCCAGCGGGGGGACCCCTTACAATGAGCAGTTCTTC,CASGGTPYNEQFF
TRBD1,once,15,TRBJ2-7,TRBV14,TGTGCCAGCAGCCACCAGACAGGGTCCGCCTACGAGCAGTACTTC,CASSHQTGSAYEQYF
TRBD1,few,13,TRBJ1-2,TRBV30,TGTGCCTGGAGAACAGGGGCTCCTTATGGCTACACCTTC,CAWRTGAPYGYTF
TRBD1,NA,14,TRBJ1-2,TRBV6-5,TGTGCCAGCAGTCCCGGGACAGCTAACTATGGCTACACCTTC,CASSPGTANYGYTF
NA,NA,17,TRBJ1-1,TRBV7-9,TGTGCCAGCAGCTCCGACTGGGCAGGGGTTGGGGACACTGAAGCTTTCTTT,CASSSDWAGVGDTEAFF
TRBD1,once,14,TRBJ1-1,TRBV19,TGTGCCAGTAGTCCAGTAACGACAGGGGTGGGAGCTTTCTTT,CASSPVTTGVGAFF
NA,NA,14,TRBJ2-3,TRBV4-1,TGCGCCAGCAGCCCCCGGGACGCCACAGATACGCAGTATTTT,CASSPRDATDTQYF
NA,NA,13,TRBJ1-1,TRBV11-2,TGTGCCAGCAGCTTAGTAAGATCTCCTGGGGCTTTCTTT,CASSLVRSPGAFF
NA,NA,15,TRBJ1-3,TRBV6-5,TGTGCCAGCAGTTCCCCCCGGCTTTCTGGAAACACCATATATTTT,CASSSPRLSGNTIYF
TRBD2,NA,11,TRBJ2-7,TRBV7-2,TGTGCCAGCAGCTTTGGGAGGGGGCAGTACTTC,CASSFGRGQYF
TRBD2,once,16,TRBJ2-5,TRBV5-1,TGCGCCAGCAGCATAGGGACTAGCGGGGGGGCAGAGACCCAGTACTTC,CASSIGTSGGAETQYF
NA,NA,18,TRBJ1-6,TRBV2,TGTGCCAGCAGTGAAGTTGCCAGGGGAAGCTCCTATAATTCACCCCTCCACTTT,CASSEVARGSSYNSPLHF
NA,NA,13,TRBJ2-5,TRBV5-1,TGCGCCAGCAGCCTCGTCGAAGGGGAGACCCAGTACTTC,CASSLVEGETQYF
NA,NA,18,TRBJ2-2,TRBV28,TGTGCCAGCAGTTTATCCAAGGGCTTGAATATAATCACCGGGGAGCTGTTTTTT,CASSLSKGLNIITGELFF
NA,NA,13,TRBJ1-6,TRBV10-3,TGTGCCATCAGGTGGGACACTAATTCACCCCTCCACTTT,CAIRWDTNSPLHF
TRBD2,NA,17,TRBJ2-2,TRBV5-4,TGTGCCAGCAGCCAGAAGACTAGCGGCGATAACACCGGGGAGCTGTTTTTT,CASSQKTSGDNTGELFF
NA,NA,15,TRBJ1-4,TRBV2,TGTGCCAGCACCCCAGGACTCTCCCGGGATGAAAAACTGTTTTTT,CASTPGLSRDEKLFF
TRBD1,NA,13,TRBJ1-2,TRBV6-5,TGTGCCAACCGACCAGGGGGGGACTATGGCTACACCTTC,CANRPGGDYGYTF
TRBD2,NA,17,TRBJ2-7,TRBV5-1,TGCGCCAGCAGTTTCTCCGGGCTCTGGGAGGGTGCCTACGAGCAGTACTTC,CASSFSGLWEGAYEQYF
TRBD2,NA,15,TRBJ2-1,TRBV27,TGTGCCAGCAGTTTCGGGACTAGCGGGAGGGGTGAGCAGTTCTTC,CASSFGTSGRGEQFF
TRBD1,NA,15,TRBJ1-5,TRBV19,TGTGCCAGTAGTGGCCCGGGACAGGGAAATCAGCCCCAGCATTTT,CASSGPGQGNQPQHF
NA,few,17,TRBJ1-1,TRBV7-2,TGTGCCAGCAGCTTTCTACAGGGAACCGCCATGAACACTGAAGCTTTCTTT,CASSFLQGTAMNTEAFF
TRBD2,NA,16,TRBJ2-3,TRBV7-2,TGTGCCAGCAGCCCTACTAGCGGGGGGGCCCCAGATACGCAGTATTTT,CASSPTSGGAPDTQYF
NA,NA,14,TRBJ1-1,TRBV6-5,TGTGCCAGCAGCCTGGACAGCATGAACACTGAAGCTTTCTTT,CASSLDSMNTEAFF